Following are 29 T cell receptor beta chains from one sample sequenced in a study of cytomegalovirus exposure and HLA in healthy donors. The study ran its PCR with 60 Vbeta and 13 Jbeta primers. Libraries were prepared by immunoSEQ multiplex PCR; TCRdb keeps only in-frame clonotypes and omits some of them. Among about 120,000 clones listed, 75% to 90% were seen once. Sequencing was done on a sample of PBMCs. The source of these receptors is a male donor in good health and CMV-seronegative.

The chain has TRBV5-1 and TRBJ2-7; 11 bases are a match to TRBD1. Germline V lookup: CDR1 SGHRS, CDR2 YFSETQ. Losses at the gene ends were 6 bases for V and 5 bases for J; bases not matched to a gene: 4. CDR3 length equals 13 residues. In nucleotides, the CDR3 is TGCGCCAGCAACGGACAGGGGGCCAACGAGCAGTACTTC. Protein: CASNGQGANEQYF.

This chain connects TRBV30 to TRBJ2-1; TRBD2 matches 10 bases. Germline trimming cut 3 bases from V and 2 bases from J; bases unmatched to any gene: 4. Germline V gives CDR1 GTSNPN, CDR2 SVGIG (reference sequence). The CDR3 contains 15 residues. CDR3 protein: CAWSSSGSPYNEQFF. Written as DNA, the CDR3 is TGTGCCTGGAGCTCTAGCGGGAGTCCCTACAATGAGCAGTTCTTC.

This chain connects TRBV5-1 to TRBJ2-7, with D possibly being TRBD1 (5 bases). V was cut by 2 bases and J by 1 base, with 10 bases left in between. The CDR3 length is 14 residues. Germline loops: CDR1 SGHRS, CDR2 YFSETQ. The CDR3 loop is CASSLEGHSYEQYF. The DNA of the CDR3 is TGCGCCAGCAGCTTAGAAGGACATTCCTACGAGCAGTACTTC.

V usage is TRBV19 and J usage is TRBJ2-7; 9 bases align to TRBD1. This CDR3 contains 16 residues. With V trimmed by 4 bases and J by 5 bases, 12 bases remained unmatched. Germline V gives CDR1 LNHDA, CDR2 SQIVND (reference sequence). CDR3 in amino acids: CASSNHRGLAMNEQYF. Written as DNA, the CDR3 is TGTGCCAGTAGTAACCACAGGGGGCTAGCGATGAACGAGCAGTACTTC.

This rearrangement joins TRBV18 to TRBJ2-1; 9 bases line up with TRBD1. Unmatched junction bases numbered 3, after V lost 2 bases and J lost 7 bases. The CDR3 is 14 residues long. Germline V lookup: CDR1 KGHSH, CDR2 LQKENI. CDR3 sequence (DNA): TGTGCCAGCTCACCATACGGGACAGGGAATGAGCAGTTCTTC. Its protein is CASSPYGTGNEQFF. The variable domain in full, completed from reference TRBV18 and TRBJ2-1, reads NAGVMQNPRHLVRRRGQEARLRCSPMKGHSHVYWYRQLPEEGLKFMVYLQKENIIDESGMPKERFSAEFPKEGPSILRIQQVVRGDSAAYFCASSPYGTGNEQFFGPGTRLTVL.

This clone has just one count. The gene calls are TRBV5-1 and TRBJ2-1, with 8 bases aligning to TRBD2. Germline-derived CDR1 and CDR2 are SGHRS and YFSETQ. Trimming took 2 bases from V and 8 from J; bases not matched to a gene: 6. This CDR3 comprises 14 residues. CDR3 DNA: TGCGCCAGCAGCTTAAGCGGGAGTATTGATGAGCAGTTCTTC. Amino acids: CASSLSGSIDEQFF.

This chain links TRBV14 with TRBJ2-7; the D gene is possibly TRBD2 (6 bases). The V and J ends lost 4 bases and 4 bases respectively, with 14 bases between them. Germline V gene lookup returns CDR1 SGHDN and CDR2 FVKESK. The CDR3 totals 14 residues. CDR3 residues: CASSPKVAGYEQYF. DNA of the CDR3: TGTGCCAGCAGCCCCAAAGTTGCGGGGTACGAGCAGTACTTC.

This chain links TRBV27 with TRBJ1-6; D might be TRBD1 (5 bases). Per germline, CDR1 MNHEY and CDR2 SMNVEV (reference sequence). V lost 4 bases and J 2 bases, leaving 9 bases between the germline ends. This CDR3 region has 15 residues. The CDR3 region has the DNA TGTGCCAGCAGTTCTCCGGACACCTATAATTCACCCCTCCACTTT. Amino acids: CASSSPDTYNSPLHF.

V and J are TRBV7-6 and TRBJ2-2, with D possibly matching TRBD2 (7 bases). The V gene lost 4 bases and the J gene lost 1 base, with 13 bases spanning the gap. CDR3 length: 16 amino acids. CDR1 is SGHVS and CDR2 is FNYEAQ in the germline V gene. CDR3 residues: CASSWGGGRNTGELFF. The CDR3 region has the DNA TGTGCCAGCAGCTGGGGGGGCGGAAGGAACACCGGGGAGCTGTTTTTT.

This clone turned up a few times. The rearrangement joins TRBV5-4 to TRBJ2-5; 10 positions agree with TRBD1. CDR1 SGHNT and CDR2 YYREEE come from the germline V gene (reference sequence). This CDR3 is 14 amino acids long. The V and J ends lost 4 bases and 5 bases, in that order; junction bases with no gene match: 5. CDR3 nucleotides: TGTGCCAGCAGCCGGACAGGGGGTAAGGAGACCCAGTACTTC. Translation gives CASSRTGGKETQYF.

The chain has TRBV18 and TRBJ1-1; D not resolved. V was pared by 0 bases and J by 0 bases, with 8 bases between. CDR3 length: 15 amino acids. Germline loops: CDR1 KGHSH, CDR2 LQKENI. This CDR3 is CASSPPAVMNTEAFF. In nucleotides, the CDR3 is TGTGCCAGCTCACCACCGGCAGTCATGAACACTGAAGCTTTCTTT.

The chain employs TRBV7-9 and TRBJ2-3, with D uncertain. Trimming stripped 8 bases from V and 0 bases from J, with 6 bases between. The CDR3 spans 12 residues. Germline CDR1 SEHNR, CDR2 FQNEAQ (reference sequence). CDR3 amino acids: CASEASTDTQYF. The CDR3 DNA reads TGTGCCAGCGAGGCTAGCACAGATACGCAGTATTTT.

Comment on this clone: The junction shows a germline mismatch at one end, possibly a read error. The chain employs TRBV6-6 and TRBJ2-6; weak D call: TRBD1 (5 bases). The CDR3 length is 14 residues. Per germline, CDR1 MNHNY and CDR2 SVGAGI (reference sequence). DNA of the CDR3: TGTGCCAGCAGTGTATCCTCTGGGGCCAACGGCCTGACTTTC. It translates to CASSVSSGANGLTF.

This clone came up a few times. This CDR3 is also generated by other DNA sequences in the sample. The V call is TRBV10-1, the J call TRBJ2-3; a possible D gene is TRBD2 (5 bases). The CDR3 is made up of 15 amino acids. In germline, CDR1 is WNHNN, CDR2 SYGVQD (reference sequence). Trimming left V 3 bases short and J 1 base short, with 11 bases between. CDR3 in amino acids: CASSDRGGRTDTQYF. CDR3 sequence (DNA): TGCGCCAGCAGTGACCGAGGCGGGCGCACAGATACGCAGTATTTT.

As regards this clone: One junction end does not reproduce the germline sequence, and a read error may be involved. The genes are TRBV9 and TRBJ2-2; 14 bases map to TRBD2. There are 16 residues in the CDR3. Per germline, CDR1 SGDLS and CDR2 YYNGEE. CDR3 protein: CASSGGLAGGTRELFF. The CDR3 DNA follows: TGTGCCAGCAGCGGAGGACTAGCGGGGGGCACCCGGGAGCTGTTTTTT.

This chain joins TRBV9 and TRBJ2-3, with D uncertain. The V gene lost 0 bases and the J gene lost 0 bases, with 8 bases spanning the gap. Germline V gives CDR1 SGDLS, CDR2 YYNGEE. The CDR3 has 15 amino acids. CDR3 DNA sequence: TGTGCCAGCAGCGTAGTTGATACTAGCACAGATACGCAGTATTTT. Amino acid sequence: CASSVVDTSTDTQYF.

The rearrangement links TRBV9 to TRBJ1-5; D not certain. The ends were cut back, 0 bases at V and 0 bases at J, with 4 bases in the middle. This CDR3 has 14 amino acids. Germline-derived CDR1 and CDR2 are SGDLS and YYNGEE. The CDR3 sequence: CASSVASSNQPQHF. The CDR3 DNA reads as TGTGCCAGCAGCGTAGCCTCTAGCAATCAGCCCCAGCATTTT.

This clone is a singleton in its sample. The V and J genes are TRBV19 and TRBJ1-1; 10 bases match TRBD1. The CDR3 is made up of 14 amino acids. Trimming at V came to 5 bases and at J to 4 bases, leaving 4 bases not matched to a gene. The germline gives CDR1 LNHDA, CDR2 SQIVND (reference sequence). For the CDR3, the DNA is TGTGCCAGTAGTGACAGGGGGCTGGGCACTGAAGCTTTCTTT. It specifies CASSDRGLGTEAFF.

Only a few counts were recorded for this clone. The chain employs TRBV28 and TRBJ2-1; TRBD1 matches at 10 bases. V dropped 7 bases and J dropped 7; count of bases not matched to a gene: 10. Per the germline V gene, CDR1 is MDHEN and CDR2 is SYDVKM. The CDR3 contains 15 residues. The CDR3 sequence: CASTWGTGANNEQFF. CDR3 sequence (DNA): TGTGCCAGCACCTGGGGGACAGGGGCCAATAATGAGCAGTTCTTC.

The chain combines TRBV7-9 with TRBJ2-1; tentatively, D is TRBD2 (7 bases). Germline lookup yields CDR1 SEHNR and CDR2 FQNEAQ (reference sequence). V lost 6 bases, J lost 7 bases, and 10 bases lay in between. This CDR3 comprises 12 residues. CDR3 sequence (DNA): TGTGCCAGCAGGGGGGGGCGGAATGAGCAGTTCTTC. As protein: CASRGGRNEQFF.

As regards this clone: A junction boundary mismatches the germline segment, possibly from a read error. This chain joins TRBV7-9 and TRBJ1-5; D is ambiguous. The CDR3 length is 12 residues. Per the germline V gene, CDR1 is SEHNR and CDR2 is FQNEAQ (reference sequence). Here the CDR3 reads CSSSIDFQPQHF. CDR3 bases: TGTTCCAGCAGCATAGACTTCCAGCCCCAGCATTTT.

The chain has TRBV9 and TRBJ2-2, with 7 bases that match TRBD2. The length of the CDR3 is 15 residues. The trim removed 2 bases at V and 1 base at J, leaving 2 bases unmatched. From germline, CDR1 is SGDLS and CDR2 YYNGEE. CDR3 residues: CASSVGGGNTGELFF. CDR3 nucleotides: TGTGCCAGCAGCGTCGGCGGGGGGAACACCGGGGAGCTGTTTTTT.

The rearrangement links TRBV7-8 to TRBJ1-3; 7 bases line up with TRBD1. The CDR3 has 14 residues. Germline values: CDR1 SGHVS, CDR2 FQNEAQ. V trimming: 5 bases; J trimming: 2 bases; junction bases outside the gene matches: 3. The CDR3 here is CASSADRAGNTIYF. CDR3 nucleotide sequence: TGTGCCAGCAGCGCAGACAGGGCTGGAAACACCATATATTTT.

This chain connects TRBV7-9 to TRBJ2-5; D is possibly TRBD2 (5 bases). From germline, CDR1 is SEHNR and CDR2 FQNEAQ (reference sequence). Trimming cost V 2 bases and J 5 bases, with 9 bases left between them. The CDR3 has 13 amino acids. CDR3 region: CASSLPGGETQYF. CDR3 sequence (DNA): TGTGCCAGCAGCTTACCGGGCGGGGAGACCCAGTACTTC. Combining the CDR3 with reference TRBV7-9 and TRBJ2-5 gives the whole variable domain DTGVSQNPRHKITKRGQNVTFRCDPISEHNRLYWYRQTLGQGPEFLTYFQNEAQLEKSRLLSDRFSAERPKGSFSTLEIQRTEQGDSAMYLCASSLPGGETQYFGPGTRLLVL.

The V call is TRBV4-3, the J call TRBJ2-6; possibly TRBD1 for D (6 bases). In germline, CDR1 is LGHNA, CDR2 YSLEER. The CDR3 is 17 residues long. Trimming shortened V by 4 bases and J by 2 bases, and 15 bases separated the two germline ends. Here the CDR3 DNA reads TGCGCCAGCAGCCGCCTGGCTGGGGGCGCTGGGGCCAACGTCCTGACTTTC. Amino acid sequence: CASSRLAGGAGANVLTF.

CDR3 DNA: TGTGCCAGCAGCGCAACCGGGACAGGGAATCAGCCCCAGCATTTT. Its translation is CASSATGTGNQPQHF. The chain employs TRBV7-6 and TRBJ1-5; 9 nucleotides line up with TRBD1. This CDR3 has 15 amino acids. The ends lost 5 bases at V and 4 bases at J; junction bases unmatched: 6. CDR1 and CDR2 from the germline V gene are SGHVS and FNYEAQ.

In this sample, this clone turned up once. The gene calls are TRBV12-5 and TRBJ2-5, with 7 bases aligning to TRBD1. The assigned J gene may be wrong: the sequence end matches TRBJ2-7 better. The CDR3 sequence is 12 residues long. Germline CDR1 reads LGHNT; CDR2 reads FRNRAP. CDR3 in DNA: TGTGCTAGTGCCTCACAGGGGAACGAGCAGTACTTC. This sequence encodes CASASQGNEQYF.

The sample holds one count of this clone. Because it lacks the conserved phenylalanine or tryptophan at the end, this CDR3 is likely a read error. The CDR3 here is CASRPGHHNTEAFC. The CDR3 nucleotides are TGTGCCAGCAGACCGGGACATCATAACACTGAAGCTTTCTGT. The chain links TRBV7-9 to TRBJ1-1; D is perhaps TRBD1 (6 bases). The length of the CDR3 is 14 residues. Trimming left V 6 bases short and J 2 bases short, with 13 bases between. Germline lookup yields CDR1 SEHNR and CDR2 FQNEAQ (reference sequence).

The rearrangement uses TRBV7-2 and TRBJ1-2; 8 nucleotides match TRBD1. Germline loops: CDR1 SGHTA, CDR2 FQGNSA. This CDR3 is 12 amino acids long. After removal of 4 bases from V and 6 bases from J, the junction contained 1 base not matched to a gene. DNA of the CDR3: TGTGCCAGCAGCTCAGGGGGCGATGGCTACACCTTC. This sequence encodes CASSSGGDGYTF.